This TCR beta chain was sequenced during a study of molecular identifiers for immune sequencing clone quantification. The study, taken as a whole, reports: Barcode sharing among identical TCR molecules could make large clones appear smaller. More than 97% of effector molecules, versus under 1% of naive-cell molecules, belonged to clones above 20 RNA copies.

This clonotype was seen more than once but under ten times. As yet, its antigen is unknown. Previously described methods and listed TCR primers produced bulk TCR libraries. TCRdb re-analysed the PCR reads in MiXCR, keeping a single row per CDR3 protein. This sample has about 640,000 distinct CDR3 sequences; less than 20% occur once, and the top ten carry around 0.86%. Researchers sorted naive CD8 T cells as cells that were CD8+CD4-CCR7+CD45RA+. Germline trimming cut 3 bases from V and 0 bases from J; bases unmatched to any gene: 11. Germline lookup yields CDR1 GTSNPN and CDR2 SVGIG (reference sequence). The CDR3 length is 19 residues.

The sequenced material came from naive CD8+ T cells from blood, with Jurkat cell RNA spiked in. Noted subset: FACS-sorted CD8+CD4-CCR7+CD45RA+ naive T cells. J is TRBJ1-6 and V is TRBV30, with 10 nucleotides matching TRBD1. The source is a human donor in good health. Some libraries in this study had Jurkat cell RNA spiked in. CDR3 residues: CAWRGTGAFESSYNSPLHF. Here the CDR3 DNA reads TGTGCCTGGAGGGGGACAGGGGCTTTCGAAAGCTCCTATAATTCACCCCTCCACTTT.